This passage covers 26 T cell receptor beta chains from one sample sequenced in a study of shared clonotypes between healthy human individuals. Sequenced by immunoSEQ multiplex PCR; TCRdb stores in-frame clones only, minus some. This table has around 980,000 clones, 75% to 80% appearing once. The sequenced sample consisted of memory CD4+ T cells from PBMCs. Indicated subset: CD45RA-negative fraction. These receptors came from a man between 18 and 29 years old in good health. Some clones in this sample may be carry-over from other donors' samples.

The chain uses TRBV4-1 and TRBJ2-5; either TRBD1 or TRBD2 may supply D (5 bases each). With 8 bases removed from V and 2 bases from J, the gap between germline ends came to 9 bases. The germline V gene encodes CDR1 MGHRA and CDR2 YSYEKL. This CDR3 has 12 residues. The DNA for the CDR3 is TGCGCCAGCGGGACGGTTCAAGAGACCCAGTACTTC. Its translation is CASGTVQETQYF.

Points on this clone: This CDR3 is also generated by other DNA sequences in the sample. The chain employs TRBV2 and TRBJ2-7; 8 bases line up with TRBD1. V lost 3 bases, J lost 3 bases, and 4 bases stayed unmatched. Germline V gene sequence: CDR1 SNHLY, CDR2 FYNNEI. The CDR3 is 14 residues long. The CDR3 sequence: CASSDQGALYEQYF. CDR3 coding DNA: TGTGCCAGCAGTGATCAGGGGGCCCTCTACGAGCAGTACTTC.

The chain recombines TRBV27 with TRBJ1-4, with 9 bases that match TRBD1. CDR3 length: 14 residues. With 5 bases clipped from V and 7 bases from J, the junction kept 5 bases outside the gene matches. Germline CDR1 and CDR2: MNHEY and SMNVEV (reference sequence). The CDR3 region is CASSPGTGLEKLFF. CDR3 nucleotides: TGTGCCAGCAGTCCCGGGACAGGGCTTGAAAAACTGTTTTTT.

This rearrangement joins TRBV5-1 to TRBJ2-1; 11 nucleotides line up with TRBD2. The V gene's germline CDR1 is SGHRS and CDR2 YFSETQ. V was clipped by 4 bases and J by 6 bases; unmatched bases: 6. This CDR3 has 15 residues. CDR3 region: CASSVSGRATNEQFF. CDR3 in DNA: TGCGCCAGCAGCGTTAGCGGGAGGGCCACCAATGAGCAGTTCTTC.

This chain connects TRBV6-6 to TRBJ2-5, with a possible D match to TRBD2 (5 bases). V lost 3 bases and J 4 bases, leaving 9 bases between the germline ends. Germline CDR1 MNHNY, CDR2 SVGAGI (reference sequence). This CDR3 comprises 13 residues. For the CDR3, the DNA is TGTGCCAGCAGTTATGGGGAGACAGAGACCCAGTACTTC. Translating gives CASSYGETETQYF.

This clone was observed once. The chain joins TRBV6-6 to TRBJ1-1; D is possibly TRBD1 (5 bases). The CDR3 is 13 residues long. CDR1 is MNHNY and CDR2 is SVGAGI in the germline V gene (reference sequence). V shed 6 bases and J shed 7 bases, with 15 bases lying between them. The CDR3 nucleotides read TGTGCCAGCAGGCCGGGGGGAGGGTTTGAAGCTTTCTTT. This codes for CASRPGGGFEAFF.

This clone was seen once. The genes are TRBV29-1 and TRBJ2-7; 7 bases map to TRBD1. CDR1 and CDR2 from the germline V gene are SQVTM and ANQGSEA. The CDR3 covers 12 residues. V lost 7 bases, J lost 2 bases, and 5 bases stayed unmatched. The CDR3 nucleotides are TGCAGCGCCCAAGGACAGGCCTACGAGCAGTACTTC. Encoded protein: CSAQGQAYEQYF.

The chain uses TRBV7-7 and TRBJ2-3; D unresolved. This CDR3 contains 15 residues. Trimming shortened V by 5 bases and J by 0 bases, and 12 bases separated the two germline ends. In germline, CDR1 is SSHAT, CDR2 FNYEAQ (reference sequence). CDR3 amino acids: CASSPAGSSTDTQYF. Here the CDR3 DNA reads TGTGCCAGCAGCCCCGCAGGATCTAGCACAGATACGCAGTATTTT.

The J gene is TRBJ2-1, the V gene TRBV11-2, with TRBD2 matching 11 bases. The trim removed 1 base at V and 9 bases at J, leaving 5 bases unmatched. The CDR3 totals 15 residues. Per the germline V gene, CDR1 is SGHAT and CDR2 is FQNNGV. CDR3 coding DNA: TGTGCCAGCAGCTTAGTTCTACTAGCGGGAGCTGAGCAGTTCTTC. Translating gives CASSLVLLAGAEQFF.

Written as DNA, the CDR3 is TGTGCCACCAGCAGAGTTGGGGCGGGACAGGGGTTTTACGAGCAGTACTTC. Translating gives CATSRVGAGQGFYEQYF. The chain recombines TRBV15 with TRBJ2-7; TRBD1 matches at 10 bases. The CDR3 is 17 amino acids. Trimming removed 1 base from V and 4 bases from J; junction bases left unmatched: 10. In germline, CDR1 is LNHNV, CDR2 YYDKDF (reference sequence).

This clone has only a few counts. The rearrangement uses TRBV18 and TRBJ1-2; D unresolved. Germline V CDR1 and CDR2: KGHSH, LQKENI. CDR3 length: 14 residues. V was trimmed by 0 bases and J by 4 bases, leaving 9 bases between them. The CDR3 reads CASSPPNGRYGYTF. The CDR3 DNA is TGTGCCAGCTCACCACCGAACGGCCGCTATGGCTACACCTTC.

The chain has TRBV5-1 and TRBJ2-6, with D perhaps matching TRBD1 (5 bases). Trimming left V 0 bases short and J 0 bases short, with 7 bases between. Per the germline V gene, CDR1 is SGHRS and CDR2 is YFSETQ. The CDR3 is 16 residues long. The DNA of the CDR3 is TGCGCCAGCAGCTTGGGGGGCGCCTCTGGGGCCAACGTCCTGACTTTC. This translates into CASSLGGASGANVLTF. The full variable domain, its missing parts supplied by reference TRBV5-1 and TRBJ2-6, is KAGVTQTPRYLIKTRGQQVTLSCSPISGHRSVSWYQQTPGQGLQFLFEYFSETQRNKGNFPGRFSGRQFSNSRSEMNVSTLELGDSALYLCASSLGGASGANVLTFGAGSRLTVL.

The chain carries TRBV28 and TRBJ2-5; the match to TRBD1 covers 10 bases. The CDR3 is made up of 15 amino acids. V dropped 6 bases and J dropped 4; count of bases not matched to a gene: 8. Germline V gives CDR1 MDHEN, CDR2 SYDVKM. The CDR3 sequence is CASSLPGQGPETQYF. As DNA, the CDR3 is TGTGCCAGCAGCCTACCGGGACAGGGGCCAGAGACCCAGTACTTC.

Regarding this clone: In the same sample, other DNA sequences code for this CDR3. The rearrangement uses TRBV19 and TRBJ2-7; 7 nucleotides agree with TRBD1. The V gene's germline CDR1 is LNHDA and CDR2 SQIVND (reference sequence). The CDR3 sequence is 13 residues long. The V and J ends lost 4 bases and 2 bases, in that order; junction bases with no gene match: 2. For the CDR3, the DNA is TGTGCCAGTAGTAGGGACAGAGCCTACGAGCAGTACTTC. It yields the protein CASSRDRAYEQYF.

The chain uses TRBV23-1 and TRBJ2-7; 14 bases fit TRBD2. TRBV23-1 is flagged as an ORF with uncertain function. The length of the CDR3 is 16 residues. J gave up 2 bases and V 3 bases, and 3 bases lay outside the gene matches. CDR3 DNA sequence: TGCGCCAGCAGTCAGATGGGACTAGCGGGAGCCTACGAGCAGTACTTC. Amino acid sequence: CASSQMGLAGAYEQYF.

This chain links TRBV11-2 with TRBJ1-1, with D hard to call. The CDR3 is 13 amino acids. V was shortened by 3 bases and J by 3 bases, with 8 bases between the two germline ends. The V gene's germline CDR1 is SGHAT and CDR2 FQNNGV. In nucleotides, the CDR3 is TGTGCCAGCAGCTTTTCTGTGGACACTGAAGCTTTCTTT. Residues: CASSFSVDTEAFF.

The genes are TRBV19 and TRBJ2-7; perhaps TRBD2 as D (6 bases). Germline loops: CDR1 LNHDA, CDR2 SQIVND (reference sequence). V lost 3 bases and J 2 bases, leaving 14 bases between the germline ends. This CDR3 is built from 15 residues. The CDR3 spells CASSIRLARAYEQYF. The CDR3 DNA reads TGTGCCAGTAGTATCCGGCTAGCGAGAGCCTACGAGCAGTACTTC.

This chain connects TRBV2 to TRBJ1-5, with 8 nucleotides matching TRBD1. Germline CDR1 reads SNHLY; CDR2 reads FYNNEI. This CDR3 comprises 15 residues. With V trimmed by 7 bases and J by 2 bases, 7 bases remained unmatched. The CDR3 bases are TGTGCCAGCAAAAGGGCAGGGGGCGGCAATCAGCCCCAGCATTTT. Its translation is CASKRAGGGNQPQHF.

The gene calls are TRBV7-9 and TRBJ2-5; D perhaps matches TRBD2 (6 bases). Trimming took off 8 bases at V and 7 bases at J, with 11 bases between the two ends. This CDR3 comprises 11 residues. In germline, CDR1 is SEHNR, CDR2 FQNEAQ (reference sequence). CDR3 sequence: CASLLGGTQYF. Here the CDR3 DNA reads TGTGCCAGCCTTCTGGGGGGGACCCAGTACTTC. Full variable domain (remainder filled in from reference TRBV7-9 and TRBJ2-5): DTGVSQNPRHKITKRGQNVTFRCDPISEHNRLYWYRQTLGQGPEFLTYFQNEAQLEKSRLLSDRFSAERPKGSFSTLEIQRTEQGDSAMYLCASLLGGTQYFGPGTRLLVL.

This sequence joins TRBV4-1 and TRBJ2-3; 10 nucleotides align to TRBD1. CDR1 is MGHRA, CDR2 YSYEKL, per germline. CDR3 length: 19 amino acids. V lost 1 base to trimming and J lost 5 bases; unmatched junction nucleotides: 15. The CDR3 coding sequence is TGCGCCAGCAGCCAAGGCCGCCCGTTCGACAGGGGGCAAATAGATACGCAGTATTTT. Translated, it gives CASSQGRPFDRGQIDTQYF.

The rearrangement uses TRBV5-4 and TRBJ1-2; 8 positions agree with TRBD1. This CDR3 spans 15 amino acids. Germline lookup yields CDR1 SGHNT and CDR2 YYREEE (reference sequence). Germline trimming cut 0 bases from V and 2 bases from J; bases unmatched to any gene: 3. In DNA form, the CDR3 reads TGTGCCAGCAGCTTGGGGGACAGGATAAACTATGGCTACACCTTC. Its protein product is CASSLGDRINYGYTF.

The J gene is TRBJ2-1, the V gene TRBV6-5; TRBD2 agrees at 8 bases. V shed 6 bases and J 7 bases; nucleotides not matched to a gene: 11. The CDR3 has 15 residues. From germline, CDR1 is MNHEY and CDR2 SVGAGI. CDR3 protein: CASSMTSASWNEQFF. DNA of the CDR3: TGTGCCAGCAGCATGACTAGCGCCTCTTGGAATGAGCAGTTCTTC.

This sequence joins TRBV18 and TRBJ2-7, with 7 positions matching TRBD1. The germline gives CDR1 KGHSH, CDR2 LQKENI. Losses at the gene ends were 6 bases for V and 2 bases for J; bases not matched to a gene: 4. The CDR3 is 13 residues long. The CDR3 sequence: CASSQQGPYEQYF. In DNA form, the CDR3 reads TGTGCCAGCTCTCAACAGGGGCCCTACGAGCAGTACTTC.

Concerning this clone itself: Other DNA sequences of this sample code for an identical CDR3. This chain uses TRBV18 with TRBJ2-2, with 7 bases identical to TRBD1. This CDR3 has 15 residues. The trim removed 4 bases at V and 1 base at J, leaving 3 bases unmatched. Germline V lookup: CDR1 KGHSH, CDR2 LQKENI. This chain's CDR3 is CASSQGQKNTGELFF. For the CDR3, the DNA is TGTGCCAGCTCACAGGGACAGAAGAACACCGGGGAGCTGTTTTTT. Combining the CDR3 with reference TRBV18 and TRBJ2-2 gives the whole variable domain NAGVMQNPRHLVRRRGQEARLRCSPMKGHSHVYWYRQLPEEGLKFMVYLQKENIIDESGMPKERFSAEFPKEGPSILRIQQVVRGDSAAYFCASSQGQKNTGELFFGEGSRLTVL.

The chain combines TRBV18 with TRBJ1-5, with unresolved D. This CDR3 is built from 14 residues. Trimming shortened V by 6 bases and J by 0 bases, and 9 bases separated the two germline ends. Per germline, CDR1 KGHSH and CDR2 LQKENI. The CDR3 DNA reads TGTGCCAGCTCGCGAGAAAATAGCAATCAGCCCCAGCATTTT. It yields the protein CASSRENSNQPQHF.

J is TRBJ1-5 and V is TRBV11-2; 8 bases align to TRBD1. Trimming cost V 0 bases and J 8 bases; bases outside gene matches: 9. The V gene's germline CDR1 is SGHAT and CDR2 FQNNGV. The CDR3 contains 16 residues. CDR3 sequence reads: CASSLDGGAGGEPQHF. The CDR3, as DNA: TGTGCCAGCAGCTTAGATGGAGGGGCAGGGGGCGAGCCCCAGCATTTT. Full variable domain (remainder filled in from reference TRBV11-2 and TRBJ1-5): EAGVAQSPRYKIIEKRQSVAFWCNPISGHATLYWYQQILGQGPKLLIQFQNNGVVDDSQLPKDRFSAERLKGVDSTLKIQPAKLEDSAVYLCASSLDGGAGGEPQHFGDGTRLSIL.